Sequencing of this T cell receptor beta chain was carried out in a study of OX40 agonist ivuxolimab in advanced cancers. About the research overall: Partial responses were seen in three patients, one with hepatocellular carcinoma and two with cutaneous melanoma.

Generated by immunoSEQ multiplex PCR, the TCRdb table keeps only in-frame clones and is missing some. The table lists roughly 79,000 clones, around 80% of them singletons, with about 0.51% in the top ten. Germline V gives CDR1 SNHLY, CDR2 FYNNEI. There are 14 residues in the CDR3. V dropped 7 bases and J dropped 0 bases, with 7 bases sitting between them. The chain recombines TRBV2 with TRBJ2-6; D gene uncertain. The clonotype was recovered from an adult with an advanced solid tumor such as melanoma, head and neck, liver or kidney cancer. This material consisted of CD4+ or CD8+ T cells sorted from blood, taken in a trial of the OX40 agonist ivuxolimab. The DNA of the CDR3 is TGTGCCAGCAATAGGGACTCTGGGGCCAACGTCCTGACTTTC. The encoded protein is CASNRDSGANVLTF.